The clone carrying this TCR beta chain was recorded many times. CDR3 size: 15 residues. Per germline, CDR1 MGHRA and CDR2 YSYEKL. With 4 bases removed from V and 6 bases from J, the gap between germline ends came to 19 bases. This specimen belongs to a study of low-dose radiotherapy and immunotherapy resistance in tumors. Study summary: Per fraction, Cohort 2 was given 1 Gy every two weeks, accumulating a total of 13 Gy over 26 weeks.

The time point: after trial treatment. Treatment indicated: LDRT plus nivolumab, ipilimumab, low-dose cyclophosphamide and aspirin (RACIN trial). Eligibility required advanced solid tumors lacking tumor-infiltrating lymphocytes. First-strand cDNA relied on TRAV- and TRBV-specific primers spanning alpha and beta chains. Over about 19 PCR cycles, TCRs were amplified from a constant-region primer and V-primer adapter. TCRdb redid the calling of the reads with MiXCR, one entry per CDR3 protein. The data show under 70,000 distinct CDR3 sequences, with about 23% seen just once and 6.5% to 7% held by the top ten.

The sequences come from PBMCs, collected after low-dose radiotherapy plus immunotherapy. This chain uses TRBV4-1 with TRBJ2-7; D might be TRBD1 (7 bases). This TCR came from a male donor with prostate cancer. CDR3 in amino acids: CASSPGGGTAREQYF. In DNA, the CDR3 is TGCGCCAGCAGCCCCGGAGGGGGGACAGCACGCGAGCAGTACTTC.